Shown below are 24 T cell receptor beta chains from a single sample sequenced in a study of T cells in Graves' hyperthyroidism and ophthalmopathy (dated by TCRdb to between 2018 and 2021). The method was multiplex PCR. The listed sequencing device is Illumina HiSeq 2000. The TCR beta CDR3 regions were amplified from RNA transcripts. A first-round RT-PCR of the TCR CDR3 used the HTBI primer set with the Qiagen OneStep RT-PCR kit. TCRdb cleaned the public reads at Q25 with fastp, built clones with MiXCR and kept in-frame beta chains. Rows matching on CDR3 protein sequence are summarized as one entry with the most common DNA and genes. Across this sample there are hundreds of thousands of distinct CDR3 sequences, with around 14% seen only once. Together, the top ten hold 9.2% of the sample. Sample: blood. Receptors were obtained from a woman aged 18-29 years with Graves' hyperthyroidism.

In its sample, this clonotype was seen many times. The chain links TRBV13 to TRBJ2-1; 9 nucleotides agree with TRBD2. The CDR3 loop spans 17 amino acids. From germline, CDR1 is PRHDT and CDR2 FYEKMQ (reference sequence). J lost 4 bases, V lost 5 bases, and 12 bases had no gene match. CDR3 protein: CASSQEGRLAVYNEQFF. As DNA, the CDR3 is TGTGCCAGCAGCCAGGAGGGCCGACTAGCGGTGTACAATGAGCAGTTCTTC.

This clonotype was found many times. The genes are TRBV10-3 and TRBJ2-3; 7 bases are shared with TRBD2. The CDR3 runs to 13 residues. The germline V gene encodes CDR1 ENHRY and CDR2 SYGVKD. Trimming took 8 bases from V and 6 from J; bases not matched to a gene: 8. CDR3 amino acids: CAIGAASGDTQYF. The CDR3 nucleotides read TGTGCCATCGGGGCCGCTAGCGGCGATACGCAGTATTTT.

This clonotype came up a few times. This could be a read error, since a much larger clone is one nucleotide away. The rearrangement uses TRBV28 and TRBJ1-5, with D unclear. From germline, CDR1 is MDHEN and CDR2 SYDVKM. V lost 3 bases and J lost 6, with 12 bases in between. The CDR3 is 14 residues long. The CDR3 here is CASSFALCAQPQHF. CDR3 bases: TGTGCCAGCAGTTTCGCTTTGTGCGCTCAGCCCCAGCATTTT.

This clonotype was detected many times. The V and J genes are TRBV28 and TRBJ1-2; no firm D call. V gave up 7 bases and J gave up 2 bases, with 17 bases separating them. The germline gives CDR1 MDHEN, CDR2 SYDVKM. The CDR3 length is 15 residues. The CDR3 loop reads CASTAPIGVNYGYTF. CDR3 bases: TGTGCCAGCACCGCCCCGATTGGAGTCAACTATGGCTACACCTTC.

In this sample, this clonotype turned up many times. The chain employs TRBV6-5 and TRBJ2-3; D uncertain. In germline, CDR1 is MNHEY, CDR2 SVGAGI. Trimming left V 0 bases short and J 4 bases short, with 8 bases between. The length of the CDR3 is 14 residues. The chain's CDR3 is CASSYSTAADTQYF. CDR3 in DNA: TGTGCCAGCAGTTACTCAACTGCCGCAGATACGCAGTATTTT.

Worth noting for this clonotype: Germline is not matched at one junction end, which may reflect a read error. The gene calls are TRBV20-1 and TRBJ2-1; D is uncertain. The CDR3 length is 14 residues. Germline values: CDR1 DFQATT, CDR2 SNEGSKA (reference sequence). CDR3 DNA: TGCAGTGCTACCCGGACGAACACCTACAATGAGCAGCTCTTC. This encodes CSATRTNTYNEQLF.

The table lists this clonotype with many counts. V usage is TRBV7-2 and J usage is TRBJ1-5; no clear D gene. The CDR3 spans 15 residues. V lost 1 base to trimming and J lost 4 bases, with 11 bases between them. Germline V gene lookup returns CDR1 SGHTA and CDR2 FQGNSA. The CDR3 DNA is TGTGCCAGCAGCTTAGACAGCAATCAAAATCAGCCCCAGCATTTT. Protein product: CASSLDSNQNQPQHF.

There are many counts of this clonotype. The genes are TRBV28 and TRBJ2-7; D ambiguous. CDR3 length: 15 residues. CDR1 and CDR2 from the germline V gene are MDHEN and SYDVKM. V lost 5 bases and J lost 2, with 16 bases in between. The DNA for the CDR3 is TGTGCCAGCAGTCGTTTGGGGAATAATCCCTACGAGCAGTACTTC. Translation: CASSRLGNNPYEQYF.

Many counts were recorded for this clonotype. The chain combines TRBV12-3 or TRBV12-4 with TRBJ2-1; D is unclear. V lost 3 bases and J lost 8, with 11 bases in between. The CDR3 extends over 13 amino acids. The CDR3 here is CASSLAARDEQFF. The CDR3 DNA reads as TGTGCCAGCAGTTTGGCTGCTCGGGATGAGCAGTTCTTC.

This clonotype appeared many times. The V gene is TRBV5-1, the J gene TRBJ1-2; a weak D match, TRBD1 (5 bases). In germline, CDR1 is SGHRS, CDR2 YFSETQ. V was cut by 3 bases and J by 8 bases, with 23 bases left in between. The CDR3 is 16 amino acids. CDR3 DNA sequence: TGCGCCAGCAGCTCCTCCTCGGGGCCTCAGCTCTACGGCTACACCTTC. Translating it yields CASSSSSGPQLYGYTF.

This clonotype occurred many times. The CDR3 region has the DNA TGTGCCAGCAAGATCGAGGGAGTGGGGACCCAGTACTTC. This gives the protein CASKIEGVGTQYF. The chain joins TRBV28 to TRBJ2-5, with D maybe TRBD2 (5 bases). Germline V gene data show CDR1 as MDHEN and CDR2 as SYDVKM. The CDR3 has 13 residues. Trimming stripped 7 bases from V and 7 bases from J, with 16 bases between.

This clonotype was seen ten or more times. V and J are TRBV6-1 and TRBJ2-1; D is perhaps TRBD1 (5 bases). CDR3 length: 16 amino acids. Trimming took off 3 bases at V and 2 bases at J, with 14 bases between the two ends. Germline V gene data show CDR1 as MNHNS and CDR2 as SASEGT. The CDR3 reads CASSDLQVFTYNEQFF. CDR3 sequence (DNA): TGTGCCAGCAGTGATTTACAGGTTTTCACCTACAATGAGCAGTTCTTC.

The J gene is TRBJ2-7, the V gene TRBV27, with D perhaps matching TRBD2 (6 bases). The CDR3 extends over 14 amino acids. Germline V lookup: CDR1 MNHEY, CDR2 SMNVEV (reference sequence). Trimming took off 9 bases at V and 3 bases at J, with 18 bases between the two ends. The CDR3 sequence is CARGRMGLSYEQYF. CDR3 bases: TGTGCCAGAGGCCGGATGGGACTCAGCTACGAGCAGTACTTC.

Many counts were recorded for this clonotype. This rearrangement joins TRBV6-5 to TRBJ2-7, with 9 bases that match TRBD1. With 2 bases clipped from V and 3 bases from J, the junction kept 5 bases outside the gene matches. This CDR3 spans 15 amino acids. Germline V CDR1 and CDR2: MNHEY, SVGAGI. The CDR3 protein is CASSYGQGKGYEQYF. CDR3 bases: TGTGCCAGCAGTTACGGACAGGGGAAGGGCTACGAGCAGTACTTC.

This clonotype was seen ten or more times. The chain employs TRBV10-2 and TRBJ2-5; no clear D. This CDR3 spans 12 amino acids. Trimming left V 3 bases short and J 5 bases short, with 7 bases between. Germline CDR1 is WSHSY and CDR2 is SAAADI. This CDR3 is CASSDPRETQYF. CDR3 sequence (DNA): TGCGCCAGCAGTGACCCGAGGGAGACCCAGTACTTC.

There are many counts of this clonotype. The J gene is TRBJ1-2, the V gene TRBV29-1; tentatively, D is TRBD1 (6 bases). The CDR3 length is 13 residues. V was cut by 3 bases and J by 1 base, with 9 bases left in between. Per the germline V gene, CDR1 is SQVTM and CDR2 is ANQGSEA. CDR3 protein: CSVDTGINYGYTF. The DNA of the CDR3 is TGCAGCGTTGACACAGGGATTAACTATGGCTACACCTTC.

The chain has TRBV24-1 and TRBJ1-2; unclear D gene. From germline, CDR1 is KGHDR and CDR2 SFDVKD. V dropped 2 bases and J dropped 8 bases, with 11 bases sitting between them. The CDR3 contains 13 residues. CDR3 in DNA: TGTGCCACCAGTGATTCACTAGGGTCCGGCTACACCTTC. Translation gives CATSDSLGSGYTF.

This clonotype has ten or more counts. The chain uses TRBV6-1 and TRBJ1-2, with D perhaps matching TRBD1 (5 bases). Germline values: CDR1 MNHNS, CDR2 SASEGT. V was clipped by 1 base and J by 2 bases, with 5 bases between them. The CDR3 totals 13 residues. DNA of the CDR3: TGTGCCAGCAGTGAAGAGGGGAACTATGGCTACACCTTC. Protein: CASSEEGNYGYTF.

This clonotype occurred a few times. V gene TRBV24-1 combines with J gene TRBJ1-2; 7 positions match TRBD1. The CDR3 is 14 residues long. V lost 3 bases, J lost 7 bases, and 7 bases stayed unmatched. Germline values: CDR1 KGHDR, CDR2 SFDVKD. Written as DNA, the CDR3 is TGTGCCACCAGTGATAGAAGAGGGGGCCTTGGCTACACCTTC. Its protein is CATSDRRGGLGYTF.

The sample holds a few counts of this clonotype. V is TRBV6-8 and J is TRBJ2-7; D unclear. Germline-derived CDR1 and CDR2 are MNHGY and SAAAGT. Trimming took off 6 bases at V and 4 bases at J, with 16 bases between the two ends. The CDR3 length is 14 residues. The CDR3 loop reads CASRTQGKKYEQYF. CDR3 nucleotides: TGTGCCAGCAGAACTCAAGGGAAAAAGTACGAGCAGTACTTC.

This clonotype was counted many times. This rearrangement joins TRBV27 to TRBJ1-5; 9 nucleotides agree with TRBD1. The CDR3 is 16 residues long. Trimming at V came to 4 bases and at J to 4 bases, leaving 8 bases not matched to a gene. Per the germline V gene, CDR1 is MNHEY and CDR2 is SMNVEV (reference sequence). The CDR3 is CASSSGTTGGNQPQHF. CDR3 coding DNA: TGTGCCAGCAGTTCTGGAACGACAGGGGGTAATCAGCCCCAGCATTTT.

In regard to this clonotype: A much larger clonotype is one base distant, so this may be a read error. The chain carries TRBV29-1 and TRBJ1-1; 7 nucleotides line up with TRBD1. The CDR3 is made up of 13 amino acids. Germline CDR1 and CDR2: SQVTM and ANQGSEA. J lost 1 base, V lost 7 bases, and 6 bases had no gene match. The CDR3 DNA reads TGCAGCGCAAGGAGGGACAGGAACACTGAAGCTTTCTTT. The encoded protein is CSARRDRNTEAFF. The whole variable domain, filled in from reference TRBV29-1 and TRBJ1-1, reads SAVISQKPSRDICQRGTSLTIQCQVDSQVTMMFWYRQQPGQSLTLIATANQGSEATYESGFVIDKFPISRPNLTFSTLTVSNMSPEDSSIYLCSARRDRNTEAFFGQGTRLTVV.

This clonotype came up many times. This rearrangement joins TRBV3-1 to TRBJ2-7; D might be TRBD2 (6 bases). Germline values: CDR1 LGHDT, CDR2 YNNKEL (reference sequence). V shed 3 bases and J shed 6 bases, with 15 bases lying between them. This CDR3 region has 14 residues. CDR3: CASSQRGVGGEQYF. The CDR3 nucleotides read TGTGCCAGCAGCCAGCGCGGGGTAGGTGGCGAGCAGTACTTC.

The table lists this clonotype with many counts. The genes are TRBV7-8 and TRBJ2-5; D remains ambiguous. V lost 1 base and J 2 bases, leaving 8 bases between the germline ends. The CDR3 is 14 amino acids. Germline assignment: CDR1 SGHVS and CDR2 FQNEAQ. The CDR3 sequence: CASSLVFKQETQYF. CDR3 DNA: TGTGCCAGCAGCTTAGTTTTCAAACAAGAGACCCAGTACTTC.